This is a list of T cell receptor beta chains from one sample in a study of blood T cell repertoires in COVID-19. Assay used: immunoSEQ multiplex PCR; TCRdb lists only in-frame clones, some missing. The data contain about 220,000 clones, roughly 84% of them seen just once; the ten biggest clones take up roughly 8.7%. The sequencing input was peripheral blood. The receptors were gathered from a man in his fifties with active or convalescent COVID-19. Each CDR3 is given with its conserved first and last residue. Each record gives: V gene, J gene, D gene, CDR3 protein. The D gene is left open where the match is weak.

v_call: TRBV4-2
j_call: TRBJ2-5
d_call: TRBD1
cdr3_aa: CASSLRDRGMETQYF

v_call: TRBV5-1
j_call: TRBJ1-6
d_call: NA
cdr3_aa: CASSLAGNSPLHF

v_call: TRBV18
j_call: TRBJ2-3
d_call: NA
cdr3_aa: CASSPQTGGSDTQYF

v_call: TRBV6-2/TRBV6-3
j_call: TRBJ2-1
d_call: TRBD1
cdr3_aa: CASSPPGTGPYNEQFF

v_call: TRBV27
j_call: TRBJ1-2
d_call: TRBD1
cdr3_aa: CASRPNGQGGYGYTF

v_call: TRBV18
j_call: TRBJ2-5
d_call: NA
cdr3_aa: CASSPREGRETQYF

v_call: TRBV5-4
j_call: TRBJ1-2
d_call: NA
cdr3_aa: CASSSGGGSDGYTF

v_call: TRBV12-3/TRBV12-4
j_call: TRBJ2-1
d_call: NA
cdr3_aa: CASSSNREQFF

v_call: TRBV19
j_call: TRBJ2-2
d_call: NA
cdr3_aa: CASSILTTRAGELFF

v_call: TRBV10-3
j_call: TRBJ2-3
d_call: NA
cdr3_aa: CAISESTRDTQYF

v_call: TRBV7-9
j_call: TRBJ2-1
d_call: TRBD1
cdr3_aa: CASSRTGGPNNEQFF

v_call: TRBV5-1
j_call: TRBJ1-1
d_call: NA
cdr3_aa: CASSLSAGTEAFF

v_call: TRBV25-1
j_call: TRBJ1-5
d_call: NA
cdr3_aa: CASRPSRSLQGHQPQHF

v_call: TRBV5-6
j_call: TRBJ1-1
d_call: NA
cdr3_aa: CASSLWVRGRAFF

v_call: TRBV7-3
j_call: TRBJ1-4
d_call: TRBD1
cdr3_aa: CASSLAHIGDRWRKLFF

v_call: TRBV6-5
j_call: TRBJ1-1
d_call: TRBD1
cdr3_aa: CASSSPQTGVSTEAFF

v_call: TRBV12-3/TRBV12-4
j_call: TRBJ2-2
d_call: NA
cdr3_aa: CASSEEGTGELFF

v_call: TRBV4-3
j_call: TRBJ1-4
d_call: TRBD1
cdr3_aa: CASSPQPGQGVEKLFF

v_call: TRBV10-3
j_call: TRBJ1-1
d_call: NA
cdr3_aa: CAISGEANSKAFF

v_call: TRBV27
j_call: TRBJ2-7
d_call: NA
cdr3_aa: CASSLPGYEQYF

v_call: TRBV5-1
j_call: TRBJ1-3
d_call: NA
cdr3_aa: CASSLAGGTWGNTIYF

v_call: TRBV4-2
j_call: TRBJ2-2
d_call: TRBD2
cdr3_aa: CASSYLGGGNTGELFF